This T cell receptor (beta chain) was identified during a study of blood T cell repertoires in COVID-19. Study in general: Samples came from the United States, Italy and Spain, spanning acute and convalescent COVID-19.

Method: immunoSEQ multiplex PCR; TCRdb's copy keeps in-frame clones and lacks some. The sample yields roughly 230,000 clones, roughly 86% seen once. Material for sequencing was PBMCs or T cells enriched from blood (not recorded which). This clonotype originated in a woman aged 30 to 39 with acute COVID-19.

The CDR3 DNA is TGTGCCAGCAGCCCTACCGGAGGACGTATGAACACTGAAGCTTTCTTT. This gives the protein CASSPTGGRMNTEAFF. J is TRBJ1-1 and V is TRBV9; D gene unclear. The CDR3 runs 16 residues. CDR1 is SGDLS and CDR2 is YYNGEE in the germline V gene. Trimming took 4 bases from V and 0 from J, leaving 16 bases between them.